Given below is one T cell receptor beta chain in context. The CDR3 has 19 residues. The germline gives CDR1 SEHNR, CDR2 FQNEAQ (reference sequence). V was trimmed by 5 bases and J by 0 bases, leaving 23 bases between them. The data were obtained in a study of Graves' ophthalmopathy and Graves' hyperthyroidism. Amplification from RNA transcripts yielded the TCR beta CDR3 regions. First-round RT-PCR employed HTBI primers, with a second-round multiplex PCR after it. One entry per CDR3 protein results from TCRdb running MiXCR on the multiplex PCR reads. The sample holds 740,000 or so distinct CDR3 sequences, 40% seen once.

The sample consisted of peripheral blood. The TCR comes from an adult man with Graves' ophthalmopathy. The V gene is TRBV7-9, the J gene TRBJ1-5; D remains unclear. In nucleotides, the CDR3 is TGTGCCAGCAGCCCCCAATACCACCGATATCGGGCTAGCAATCAGCCCCAGCATTTT. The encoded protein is CASSPQYHRYRASNQPQHF.